Below, one T cell receptor (beta chain) is given with its context. Its antigen is not yet known. Qualities for individual bases were not recorded, and no much larger clone is one base off. The library was obtained by RT-PCR. The instrument was an Illumina HiSeq 2500. TCRdb reanalyzed the raw reads on its own, using fastp at Q25 for trimming and MiXCR for clone calling, and kept in-frame beta chains. Every entry covers one CDR3 protein and lists the most common genes and DNA from its rows. The sample table records hundreds of thousands of distinct CDR3 sequences; 21% of these occur just once. The ten most abundant clones make up roughly a tenth of the sample. The data derive from a study of response to subunit inactivated influenza vaccine (dated by TCRdb to 2017 to 2018). At the level of the whole study: The study used deep quantitative T cell receptor repertoire profiling to track responses to a trivalent subunit inactivated influenza vaccine. Study-wide findings and limitations: It was suggested by the authors that each seasonal influenza vaccination may recruit only a limited number of new T cells.

Taken from the germline V gene, the CDR1 and CDR2 loops are KGHDR and SFDVKD. The CDR3 runs 13 residues from the cysteine to the phenylalanine. Only the CDR3 region is kept as DNA, spanning 39 bases read in frame from base 1. Trimming leaves V shorter by 6 bases and J shorter by 8 bases, with the junction holding 5 bases beyond the gene matches. The chain is encoded by TRBV24-1 joined to TRBJ2-1; 8 nucleotides in the junction match TRBD1. This TCR came from a man aged 45-69 years who received an inactivated influenza vaccine. Donor details come from another sample of the same person, matched by shared clones. Source: PBMCs from blood, taken 21 months after vaccination. The CDR3 reads CATSTGGWHEQFF. The DNA sequence is given as TGTGCCACCAGTACAGGGGGTTGGCATGAGCAGTTCTTC.